These 24 T cell receptor beta chains originate from one sample sequenced in a study of cytomegalovirus exposure and HLA in healthy donors. In the PCR, 60 Vbeta and 13 Jbeta primers were used. Produced via immunoSEQ multiplex PCR; TCRdb's table is partial and in-frame only. The table includes under 200,000 clones, 84% detected once. Sequenced input: PBMCs. Receptors originate from a boy under 10 years old in good health and CMV-seronegative.

V and J are TRBV4-1 and TRBJ2-3; D is perhaps TRBD1 (5 bases). V was trimmed by 4 bases and J by 4 bases, leaving 21 bases between them. The CDR3 spans 17 residues. Germline lookup yields CDR1 MGHRA and CDR2 YSYEKL. The CDR3 nucleotides read TGCGCCAGCAGCCGGGTCTCATCGAATGGCAGGGCAGATACGCAGTATTTT. It translates to CASSRVSSNGRADTQYF.

The chain couples TRBV2 to TRBJ2-1; 10 nucleotides match TRBD2. Trimming took 5 bases from V and 5 from J; bases not matched to a gene: 6. CDR3 length: 15 amino acids. Germline CDR1 SNHLY, CDR2 FYNNEI. The CDR3 DNA follows: TGTGCCAGCAGTCAAAGCGGGAGGGAAGACAATGAGCAGTTCTTC. This translates into CASSQSGREDNEQFF.

V and J are TRBV6-5 and TRBJ2-2; D is unresolved. Germline values: CDR1 MNHEY, CDR2 SVGAGI. The CDR3 contains 13 residues. The ends were cut back, 7 bases at V and 6 bases at J, with 12 bases in the middle. CDR3: CASTERASGELFF. Here the CDR3 DNA reads TGTGCCAGCACCGAGAGAGCCTCCGGGGAGCTGTTTTTT.

This clone has just one count. Germline and junction disagree at one end, which may indicate a read error. The chain is built from TRBV7-9 and TRBJ2-5; 10 bases map to TRBD2. Germline V gene lookup returns CDR1 SEHNR and CDR2 FQNEAQ (reference sequence). There are 18 residues in the CDR3. Here the CDR3 DNA reads TGTGCCGGCAGCCCCCCTACCCTAGCGGGAGTAAGACTAGAGACCCAGTACTTC. It codes for CAGSPPTLAGVRLETQYF.

CDR3 nucleotides: TGCGCCAGCAGCTCGACAGACTCCTACGAGCAGTACTTC. Amino acids: CASSSTDSYEQYF. The rearrangement links TRBV5-1 to TRBJ2-7, with D possibly matching TRBD1 (5 bases). Germline V gene sequence: CDR1 SGHRS, CDR2 YFSETQ. V lost 3 bases to trimming and J lost 0 bases, with 7 bases between them. The CDR3 runs to 13 residues.

This clone was seen a handful of times. This chain joins TRBV14 and TRBJ1-1, with 7 bases lining up with TRBD1. Per germline, CDR1 SGHDN and CDR2 FVKESK. CDR3 size: 21 residues. V lost 0 bases to trimming and J lost 3 bases; unmatched junction nucleotides: 22. The CDR3 loop is CASSQDPSSSAGGYWDTEAFF. Written as DNA, the CDR3 is TGTGCCAGCAGCCAAGACCCCTCCTCCTCGGCAGGGGGATATTGGGACACTGAAGCTTTCTTT. Full variable domain (rest looked up from reference TRBV14 and TRBJ1-1): EAGVTQFPSHSVIEKGQTVTLRCDPISGHDNLYWYRRVMGKEIKFLLHFVKESKQDESGMPNNRFLAERTGGTYSTLKVQPAELEDSGVYFCASSQDPSSSAGGYWDTEAFFGQGTRLTVV.

The V and J genes are TRBV7-8 and TRBJ2-7; D may be TRBD2 (5 bases). This CDR3 is 15 amino acids long. Germline V gene data show CDR1 as SGHVS and CDR2 as FQNEAQ. Between the trimmed V and J ends, which lost 2 bases and 1 base, there was a span of 12 bases. CDR3 amino acids: CASSLILRGSYEQYF. As DNA, the CDR3 is TGTGCCAGCAGCTTAATTCTTCGGGGTTCCTACGAGCAGTACTTC.

The J gene is TRBJ2-3, the V gene TRBV5-1, with TRBD2 matching 7 bases. The V gene end was trimmed by 1 base and the J gene end by 1 base; junction bases not matched to a gene: 6. Germline lookup yields CDR1 SGHRS and CDR2 YFSETQ. This CDR3 spans 16 amino acids. In DNA form, the CDR3 reads TGCGCCAGCAGCTTGAGGGCTAGCGGCGGCACAGATACGCAGTATTTT. Protein: CASSLRASGGTDTQYF.

This chain uses TRBV7-9 with TRBJ2-7; 12 bases line up with TRBD2. CDR1 SEHNR and CDR2 FQNEAQ come from the germline V gene (reference sequence). This CDR3 region has 17 residues. After removal of 5 bases from V and 6 bases from J, the junction contained 14 bases not matched to a gene. CDR3 DNA sequence: TGTGCCAGCAGCGGACTGCCACGACTAGCGGGAGTAGCCGAGCAGTACTTC. Protein product: CASSGLPRLAGVAEQYF.

V usage is TRBV19 and J usage is TRBJ1-2, with 8 bases matching TRBD1. J gave up 5 bases and V 3 bases, and 8 bases lay outside the gene matches. CDR1 LNHDA and CDR2 SQIVND come from the germline V gene (reference sequence). The CDR3 runs 15 residues. CDR3 sequence (DNA): TGTGCCAGTAGTATCAGGCCGGGACAGGATTATGGCTACACCTTC. Translation gives CASSIRPGQDYGYTF.

The chain combines TRBV7-6 with TRBJ1-4; 10 positions match TRBD1. Looked up from germline, CDR1 is SGHVS and CDR2 is FNYEAQ. The V and J ends lost 5 bases and 4 bases, in that order; junction bases with no gene match: 7. The CDR3 extends over 16 amino acids. The CDR3 nucleotides are TGTGCCAGCAGCCCGGATGGGGACAGGGGTAATGAAAAACTGTTTTTT. It yields the protein CASSPDGDRGNEKLFF. Full variable domain (rest looked up from reference TRBV7-6 and TRBJ1-4): GAGVSQSPRYKVTKRGQDVALRCDPISGHVSLYWYRQALGQGPEFLTYFNYEAQQDKSGLPNDRFSAERPEGSISTLTIQRTEQRDSAMYRCASSPDGDRGNEKLFFGSGTQLSVL.

The rearrangement uses TRBV27 and TRBJ1-5; TRBD1 agrees at 8 bases. This CDR3 has 17 residues. The germline gives CDR1 MNHEY, CDR2 SMNVEV (reference sequence). Trimming cost V 8 bases and J 2 bases; bases outside gene matches: 14. CDR3: CASAPGRDRRGNQPQHF. The CDR3 coding sequence is TGTGCCAGCGCGCCCGGCCGGGACAGGCGGGGCAATCAGCCCCAGCATTTT.

This rearrangement joins TRBV15 to TRBJ2-3, with D maybe TRBD1 (6 bases). This CDR3 contains 15 residues. Trimming took off 2 bases at V and 6 bases at J, with 15 bases between the two ends. Germline V gene data show CDR1 as LNHNV and CDR2 as YYDKDF (reference sequence). CDR3 DNA sequence: TGTGCCACCAGCAGAAGGCCCGGACAGACGGATACGCAGTATTTT. Protein sequence: CATSRRPGQTDTQYF.

The chain is built from TRBV19 and TRBJ2-7, with 8 bases identical to TRBD2. Germline CDR1 and CDR2: LNHDA and SQIVND (reference sequence). This CDR3 has 13 residues. V dropped 8 bases and J dropped 3; count of bases not matched to a gene: 6. As DNA, the CDR3 is TGTGCCAGTGCCTCGGGGGGGGTCTACGAGCAGTACTTC. This translates into CASASGGVYEQYF.

V and J are TRBV7-6 and TRBJ2-5; 10 positions agree with TRBD1. The CDR3 spans 17 residues. Germline V gene lookup returns CDR1 SGHVS and CDR2 FNYEAQ. The V segment lost 2 bases and the J segment 3 bases; nucleotides outside the gene matches: 9. DNA of the CDR3: TGTGCCAGCAGCTTAAATCCGGACAGGGGGAATAAAGAGACCCAGTACTTC. Translation: CASSLNPDRGNKETQYF. The variable domain in full, completed from reference TRBV7-6 and TRBJ2-5, reads GAGVSQSPRYKVTKRGQDVALRCDPISGHVSLYWYRQALGQGPEFLTYFNYEAQQDKSGLPNDRFSAERPEGSISTLTIQRTEQRDSAMYRCASSLNPDRGNKETQYFGPGTRLLVL.

This clone was picked up one time. V is TRBV4-2 and J is TRBJ2-3; the D gene is possibly TRBD2 (6 bases). CDR3 length equals 17 residues. V lost 1 base and J lost 3, with 17 bases in between. The germline CDR1 and CDR2 sequences are LGHNA and YNFKEQ. CDR3 region: CASSQVPGGSWTDTQYF. As DNA, the CDR3 is TGTGCCAGCAGCCAAGTACCCGGGGGAAGTTGGACAGATACGCAGTATTTT.

V usage is TRBV5-1 and J usage is TRBJ2-7; maybe TRBD2 (5 bases). Per germline, CDR1 SGHRS and CDR2 YFSETQ. Trimming took 2 bases from V and 0 from J, leaving 18 bases between them. This CDR3 comprises 17 residues. The DNA for the CDR3 is TGCGCCAGCAGCTTCGGGGTGAGGTCTACCACCTCCTACGAGCAGTACTTC. Translation gives CASSFGVRSTTSYEQYF.

The chain carries TRBV5-1 and TRBJ2-1, with 12 bases lining up with TRBD2. The CDR3 consists of 16 residues. The V gene end was trimmed by 4 bases and the J gene end by 5 bases; junction bases not matched to a gene: 7. Germline CDR1 is SGHRS and CDR2 is YFSETQ. Written as DNA, the CDR3 is TGCGCCAGCAGCGCCCGACTAGCGGGAGACCACAATGAGCAGTTCTTC. Translation: CASSARLAGDHNEQFF.

The chain uses TRBV10-3 and TRBJ1-2; D is unresolved. Germline loops: CDR1 ENHRY, CDR2 SYGVKD. This CDR3 spans 15 amino acids. Trimming removed 7 bases from V and 8 bases from J, with 23 bases in between. The CDR3 here is CAITTGFEGPGGYTF. As DNA, the CDR3 is TGTGCCATCACCACCGGGTTTGAGGGTCCGGGGGGCTACACCTTC.

This clone was detected only once. V is TRBV27 and J is TRBJ2-5; no firm D call. The J call may not be correct, given that the DNA end is closer to TRBJ2-7. From germline, CDR1 is MNHEY and CDR2 SMNVEV (reference sequence). CDR3 length: 12 residues. CDR3 nucleotides: TGTGCCAGCACCTCTAGCTCCTACGAGCAGTACTTC. As protein: CASTSSSYEQYF.

J is TRBJ2-7 and V is TRBV6-1, with D possibly being TRBD2 (7 bases). From germline, CDR1 is MNHNS and CDR2 SASEGT. CDR3 length equals 14 residues. Trimming took 7 bases from V and 2 from J, leaving 15 bases between them. The CDR3 here is CASTSGGAPYEQYF. Here the CDR3 DNA reads TGTGCCAGCACCTCTGGGGGGGCCCCCTACGAGCAGTACTTC.

The V call is TRBV7-2, the J call TRBJ1-2; possible D gene TRBD1, 5 bases. The germline CDR1 and CDR2 sequences are SGHTA and FQGNSA. V shed 1 base and J shed 6 bases, with 12 bases lying between them. The CDR3 totals 14 residues. The CDR3 is CASSLVPIGDGYTF. CDR3 in DNA: TGTGCCAGCAGCTTAGTTCCCATAGGGGATGGCTACACCTTC. Supplemented by reference TRBV7-2 and TRBJ1-2, the full variable domain reads GAGVSQSPSNKVTEKGKDVELRCDPISGHTALYWYRQSLGQGLEFLIYFQGNSAPDKSGLPSDRFSAERTGGSVSTLTIQRTQQEDSAVYLCASSLVPIGDGYTFGSGTRLTVV.

The chain employs TRBV6-1 and TRBJ1-5; 11 nucleotides match TRBD1. There are 15 residues in the CDR3. Germline lookup yields CDR1 MNHNS and CDR2 SASEGT. J lost 4 bases, V lost 5 bases, and 4 bases had no gene match. The CDR3 is CASSLGQGGNQPQHF. As DNA, the CDR3 is TGTGCCAGCAGTTTGGGACAGGGGGGGAATCAGCCCCAGCATTTT.

The V call is TRBV10-2, the J call TRBJ1-2; 9 bases match TRBD1. Germline CDR1 WSHSY, CDR2 SAAADI. This CDR3 contains 17 residues. V shed 2 bases, J shed 1 base, and the junction held 8 bases outside the gene matches. In nucleotides, the CDR3 is TGCGCCAGCAGTGAGCCACAAGACAGGGGGGATAACTATGGCTACACCTTC. Its protein product is CASSEPQDRGDNYGYTF.